This is a list of T cell receptor beta chains from one sample in a study of T-cell reconstitution after alpha-beta-depleted transplantation in children. Each CDR3 protein is one row after TCRdb ran MiXCR on the PCR reads. The sample has over 85,000 distinct CDR3 sequences, around 5.9% seen once; the top ten hold about 6%. Material: PBMCs, mostly from graft donor cells, obtained 60 days after TCRalphabeta/CD19-depleted stem cell transplant. All receptors come from a female patient aged 2 to 10 who had a stem cell transplant for Fanconi anemia, so the T cells may come from the graft donor. CDR3s include the opening cysteine and the closing phenylalanine or tryptophan. Each record gives: CDR3 DNA, CDR3 protein, J gene, clone size, V gene, D gene. The D gene is left open where the match is weak. A row's size may be missing; if present it is once, few, many or a size class.

TGCGCCAGCAGCTTGGGCCGGACAAACTATGGCTACACCTTC	CASSLGRTNYGYTF	TRBJ1-2	-	TRBV5-1	-
TGTGCCAGCAGCTTAGCACCAGGGTCAGGTCAAGAGACCCAGTACTTC	CASSLAPGSGQETQYF	TRBJ2-5	medium-sized	TRBV7-3	-
TGCAGCGTAGATACCGGGAAAGGGCAAGTCAATGAGCAGTTCTTC	CSVDTGKGQVNEQFF	TRBJ2-1	many	TRBV29-1	-
TGCAGCGTTGGACGTGGGGCTCCCTACGAGCAGTACTTC	CSVGRGAPYEQYF	TRBJ2-7	many	TRBV29-1	-
TGTGCCAGCAGCTTAGGGGGACAAAACATTCAGTACTTC	CASSLGGQNIQYF	TRBJ2-4	many	TRBV28	-
TGTGCCATGAGCCCCGGGACACCGGGCGAAGCTTTCTTT	CAMSPGTPGEAFF	TRBJ1-1	-	TRBV28	-
TGTGCCAGCAGCACCTGGACAGGGGTCATTATGAACACTGAAGCTTTCTTT	CASSTWTGVIMNTEAFF	TRBJ1-1	-	TRBV7-8	TRBD1
TGTGCCAGCAGTTTAGCGCTAGCAGATACGCAGTATTTT	CASSLALADTQYF	TRBJ2-3	many	TRBV12-3/TRBV12-4	-
TGCGCCAGCAGCTTGGGCTCCGGGGCAGACCCAGGCCAAGAGACCCAGTACTTC	CASSLGSGADPGQETQYF	TRBJ2-5	few	TRBV5-1	-
TGTGCCAGCAGTGACTCGAATTCAGCGAGCAATGAGCAGTTCTTC	CASSDSNSASNEQFF	TRBJ2-1	many	TRBV6-4	-
TGCGCCAGCAGCTCCGTTAGAGCGGGACCCTACGAGCAGTACTTC	CASSSVRAGPYEQYF	TRBJ2-7	many	TRBV5-1	TRBD2
TGTGCCAGCAGCTTAGCGGCACAAGAGACCCAGTACTTC	CASSLAAQETQYF	TRBJ2-5	many	TRBV7-2	-
TGTGCCAGCAGTTCGGAGGGGCACTACGAGCAGTACTTC	CASSSEGHYEQYF	TRBJ2-7	-	TRBV27	-
TGTGCCGGACGGGGGCCTAGCACAGATACGCAGTATTTT	CAGRGPSTDTQYF	TRBJ2-3	-	TRBV7-8	-
TGCAGTGCTAGAGATTTGGGATCCCTAGCCAAAAACATTCAGTACTTC	CSARDLGSLAKNIQYF	TRBJ2-4	many	TRBV20-1	-
TGTGCCAGCAGCTTAGGGATGGGATACGAGCAGTACTTC	CASSLGMGYEQYF	TRBJ2-7	-	TRBV7-8	-
TGCAGTGCCGTCCCGGGACTAGCGGGAGTCTTTAGCAATGAGCAGTTCTTC	CSAVPGLAGVFSNEQFF	TRBJ2-1	many	TRBV20-1	TRBD2
TGTACCAGCAGTTTAACAGGACTAGCGGGACCCGACCTGTACAATGAGCAGTTCTTC	CTSSLTGLAGPDLYNEQFF	TRBJ2-1	few	TRBV12-3/TRBV12-4	TRBD2
TGCAGTGCGCCGACGGGAGGGAAGAGCACCGGGGAGCTGTTTTTT	CSAPTGGKSTGELFF	TRBJ2-2	-	TRBV20-1	TRBD2
TGTGCCAGCAGCCAGGGAGGGACCGGGGAGCTGTTTTTT	CASSQGGTGELFF	TRBJ2-2	many	TRBV7-8	TRBD2
TGTGCCAGGGCCGGGACAGGGGCACGAAACACCATATATTTT	CARAGTGARNTIYF	TRBJ1-3	-	TRBV2	TRBD1
TGTGCCAGCAGTTTGGGTGGGTCACCGGATACGCAGTATTTT	CASSLGGSPDTQYF	TRBJ2-3	-	TRBV28	-
TGCAGCGTTGAAGAGGGGGCCTCTGAAGCTTTCTTT	CSVEEGASEAFF	TRBJ1-1	-	TRBV29-1	-
TGTGCCAGCAGCCGAGGGTACAGGAACACTGAAGCTTTCTTT	CASSRGYRNTEAFF	TRBJ1-1	few	TRBV3-1	-
TGTGCCAGCAGTTTATTCGGACCGGGACTAGCGGGAGGCAAGGGCTACGAGCAGTACTTC	CASSLFGPGLAGGKGYEQYF	TRBJ2-7	many	TRBV27	TRBD2
TGCAGCGTTACTAGCGGGAGTTACAATGAGCAGTTCTTC	CSVTSGSYNEQFF	TRBJ2-1	many	TRBV29-1	TRBD2
TGCAGTGCTATTGATTATAGAACCTCCAATGAGCAGTTCTTC	CSAIDYRTSNEQFF	TRBJ2-1	many	TRBV20-1	-
TGCGCCAGCAGCTTCCCGGACAGCAATGAGCAGTTCTTC	CASSFPDSNEQFF	TRBJ2-1	many	TRBV5-1	-
TGCGCCAGCAGCTTTGAGGAGACCCAGTACTTC	CASSFEETQYF	TRBJ2-5	few	TRBV5-1	-
TGTGCCTGGAGCGCCGACAGGTACTATGGCTACACCTTC	CAWSADRYYGYTF	TRBJ1-2	-	TRBV30	-
TGTGCCAGCAGCTTATCGGCTAGCTGGGTGTACGAGCAGTACTTC	CASSLSASWVYEQYF	TRBJ2-7	few	TRBV7-2	-
TGCAGCGTTGGCTCGACAGGGGGGGACTATGGCTACACCTTC	CSVGSTGGDYGYTF	TRBJ1-2	-	TRBV29-1	TRBD1
TGTGCCAGCAGCTGTGGACAGGCCACCTACGAGCAGTACTTC	CASSCGQATYEQYF	TRBJ2-7	many	TRBV7-4	TRBD1
TGTGCCAGCAGACCGGCCGGGGACTACGCCAAAAACATTCAGTACTTC	CASRPAGDYAKNIQYF	TRBJ2-4	many	TRBV28	TRBD2
TGTGCCAGCAGCTCGGGATTTGATGGCTACACCTTC	CASSSGFDGYTF	TRBJ1-2	-	TRBV7-8	-
TGTGCCAGCTCACCATTGGGTTTAGTGGGCTACAATGAGCAGTTCTTC	CASSPLGLVGYNEQFF	TRBJ2-1	many	TRBV18	-
TGCGCCAGCAGCTCATTAACGGGCTACGAGCAGTACTTC	CASSSLTGYEQYF	TRBJ2-7	-	TRBV5-1	-
TGTGCCAGCACCCGACTAGCGGGACTATCACGGAAACCCGAGACCCAGTACTTC	CASTRLAGLSRKPETQYF	TRBJ2-5	few	TRBV27	TRBD2
TGTGCCAGCAGTGAAGAGGCCCCCTATGGCTACACCTTC	CASSEEAPYGYTF	TRBJ1-2	-	TRBV2	-